The next 16 T cell receptor beta chains were all read from a single sample in a study of T cell clonotyping in hematopoietic cell transplantation. The data were produced by immunoSEQ multiplex PCR, yet TCRdb's version contains in-frame clones alone and is incomplete. The sample includes roughly 30,000 clones, about four fifths seen only once; the top ten take about 1.8%. The time point: recipient sample about 28 days before transplant, after cytoreduction. Sequencing was performed on peripheral blood mononuclear cells, taken before stem cell transplant. These receptors originate from a man in his forties with acute myeloid leukemia. Some clones in this sample may be carry-over from other donors' samples.

The rearrangement joins TRBV5-6 to TRBJ2-3; TRBD2 agrees at 9 bases. The CDR3 extends over 19 amino acids. V was clipped by 2 bases and J by 0 bases; unmatched bases: 13. Looked up from germline, CDR1 is SGHDT and CDR2 is YYEEEE. CDR3 loop: CASSFQRGVSYWSTDTQYF. In nucleotides, the CDR3 is TGTGCCAGCAGCTTCCAGCGGGGGGTATCCTATTGGAGCACAGATACGCAGTATTTT.

This clone has just one count. The chain has TRBV6-5 and TRBJ1-1, with no clear D. V lost 5 bases, J lost 8 bases, and 15 bases lay in between. The CDR3 totals 13 residues. Germline CDR1 reads MNHEY; CDR2 reads SVGAGI. CDR3 nucleotides: TGTGCCAGCAGTCCATTAACCCCTACCGAAGCTTTCTTT. It is translated as CASSPLTPTEAFF.

The chain couples TRBV19 to TRBJ2-5; D is uncertain. V gave up 5 bases and J gave up 5 bases, with 6 bases separating them. CDR1 is LNHDA, CDR2 SQIVND, per germline (reference sequence). CDR3 size: 11 residues. Here the CDR3 DNA reads TGTGCCAGTAGTTCAAGGGAGACCCAGTACTTC. This sequence encodes CASSSRETQYF.

DNA for the CDR3: TGTGCCTGGAGTGTACGGGGTCGGGCTAGCGGGGGCACAGATACGCAGTATTTT. Amino acid sequence: CAWSVRGRASGGTDTQYF. The chain uses TRBV30 and TRBJ2-3; 9 bases fit TRBD2. CDR1 GTSNPN and CDR2 SVGIG come from the germline V gene (reference sequence). The V gene end was trimmed by 0 bases and the J gene end by 1 base; junction bases not matched to a gene: 11. There are 18 residues in the CDR3. The variable domain in full, with the rest retrieved from reference TRBV30 and TRBJ2-3, is SQTIHQWPATLVQPVGSPLSLECTVEGTSNPNLYWYRQAAGRGLQLLFYSVGIGQISSEVPQNLSASRPQDRQFILSSKKLLLSDSGFYLCAWSVRGRASGGTDTQYFGPGTRLTVL.

The chain has TRBV11-2 and TRBJ2-7, with D maybe TRBD2 (8 bases). V was trimmed by 4 bases and J by 2 bases, leaving 27 bases between them. CDR1 is SGHAT and CDR2 is FQNNGV in the germline V gene. The CDR3 loop spans 19 amino acids. The CDR3 here is CASSSITGIAGRGPYEQYF. For the CDR3, the DNA is TGTGCCAGCAGCTCCATCACCGGGATAGCGGGGAGGGGGCCCTACGAGCAGTACTTC.

Notes on this clone: Its ends do not fully match the called genes, so a read error is possible. The genes are TRBV4-1 and TRBJ1-2; D is ambiguous. The CDR3 extends over 17 amino acids. The germline CDR1 and CDR2 sequences are MGHRA and YSYEKL. This CDR3 is CASSQATGSPMLPGYTF. CDR3 DNA: TGCGCCAGTAGCCAAGCCACCGGGAGCCCGATGCTTCCCGGCTACACCTTC.

A few counts support this clone. The gene calls are TRBV30 and TRBJ1-1; 8 bases fit TRBD1. Trimming at V came to 0 bases and at J to 0 bases, leaving 6 bases not matched to a gene. From germline, CDR1 is GTSNPN and CDR2 SVGIG (reference sequence). The CDR3 sequence is 16 residues long. CDR3 loop: CAWSVRGTGLNTEAFF. CDR3 sequence (DNA): TGTGCCTGGAGTGTAAGGGGGACAGGTTTGAACACTGAAGCTTTCTTT.

This chain joins TRBV7-9 and TRBJ2-7; no reliable D call. V was trimmed by 5 bases and J by 0 bases, leaving 11 bases between them. The germline V gene encodes CDR1 SEHNR and CDR2 FQNEAQ (reference sequence). The CDR3 totals 14 residues. The CDR3 spells CASSTRQSSYEQYF. As DNA, the CDR3 is TGTGCCAGCAGCACAAGACAAAGCTCCTACGAGCAGTACTTC.

The chain combines TRBV14 with TRBJ1-1; D uncertain. The length of the CDR3 is 12 residues. V dropped 6 bases and J dropped 4 bases, with 9 bases sitting between them. Germline CDR1 reads SGHDN; CDR2 reads FVKESK. The CDR3 coding sequence is TGTGCCAGCAGGTCGTTGGGCACTGAAGCTTTCTTT. Its translation: CASRSLGTEAFF.

CDR3: CASSLDALADTQYF. The CDR3, as DNA: TGTGCCAGCAGCTTAGATGCGCTAGCAGATACGCAGTATTTT. V usage is TRBV11-3 and J usage is TRBJ2-3; D remains unclear. Trimming removed 0 bases from V and 4 bases from J, with 8 bases in between. In germline, CDR1 is SGHNT, CDR2 YENEEA. The CDR3 loop spans 14 amino acids.

The chain has TRBV2 and TRBJ2-3; TRBD2 matches at 15 bases. With 7 bases clipped from V and 3 bases from J, the junction kept 5 bases outside the gene matches. This CDR3 contains 16 residues. Germline lookup yields CDR1 SNHLY and CDR2 FYNNEI. CDR3 amino acids: CASTLGTSGRTDTQYF. The CDR3 DNA reads TGTGCCAGCACTCTAGGGACTAGCGGGAGGACAGATACGCAGTATTTT.

This chain uses TRBV5-6 with TRBJ2-1; maybe TRBD2 (5 bases). The V end lost 3 bases, the J end lost 8 bases, and 12 bases lay between the germline ends. CDR1 and CDR2 (germline): SGHDT, YYEEEE. The CDR3 sequence is 13 residues long. The CDR3 protein is CASSSRGEDEQFF. CDR3 in DNA: TGTGCCAGCAGCTCTCGGGGAGAGGATGAGCAGTTCTTC.

The J gene is TRBJ2-7, the V gene TRBV5-6, with a weak D call TRBD2 (7 bases). The CDR3 spans 15 residues. V shed 4 bases and J shed 2 bases, with 16 bases lying between them. Germline CDR1 SGHDT, CDR2 YYEEEE. The chain's CDR3 is CASSGGEGEPYEQYF. The CDR3 DNA reads as TGTGCCAGCAGCGGGGGGGAGGGGGAACCCTACGAGCAGTACTTC.

As to this clone: A read error may account for a junction end that differs from germline. The chain links TRBV4-3 to TRBJ1-2; D unclear. The CDR3 spans 13 residues. Looked up from germline, CDR1 is LGHNA and CDR2 is YSLEER. CDR3 loop: CASSQDRKAALRF. The CDR3 coding sequence is TGCGCCAGCAGCCAAGACCGAAAGGCAGCCCTCCGGTTT.

The chain combines TRBV30 with TRBJ2-5; D is tentatively TRBD1 or TRBD2 (6 bases each). The CDR3 totals 15 residues. The germline V gene encodes CDR1 GTSNPN and CDR2 SVGIG (reference sequence). The V and J ends lost 1 base and 5 bases respectively, with 17 bases between them. The CDR3 nucleotides are TGTGCCTGGAGTGCCCCAAAGGGGGGATATGAGACCCAGTACTTC. It specifies CAWSAPKGGYETQYF.

This chain links TRBV11-3 with TRBJ1-3; D is undetermined. Trimming took off 5 bases at V and 4 bases at J, with 9 bases between the two ends. The CDR3 has 13 amino acids. The germline CDR1 and CDR2 sequences are SGHNT and YENEEA. DNA of the CDR3: TGTGCCAGCAGCCGGAGAATCGGAAACACCATATATTTT. Translated, it gives CASSRRIGNTIYF.